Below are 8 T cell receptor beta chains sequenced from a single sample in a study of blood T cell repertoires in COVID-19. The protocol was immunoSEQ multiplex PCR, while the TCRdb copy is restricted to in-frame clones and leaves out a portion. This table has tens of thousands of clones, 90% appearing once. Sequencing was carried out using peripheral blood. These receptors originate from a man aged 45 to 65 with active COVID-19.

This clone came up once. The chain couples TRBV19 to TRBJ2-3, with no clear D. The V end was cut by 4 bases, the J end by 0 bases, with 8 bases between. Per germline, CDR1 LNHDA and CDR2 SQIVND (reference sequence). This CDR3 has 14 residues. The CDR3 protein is CASSRLASTDTQYF. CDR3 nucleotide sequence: TGTGCCAGTAGTAGGTTAGCTAGCACAGATACGCAGTATTTT.

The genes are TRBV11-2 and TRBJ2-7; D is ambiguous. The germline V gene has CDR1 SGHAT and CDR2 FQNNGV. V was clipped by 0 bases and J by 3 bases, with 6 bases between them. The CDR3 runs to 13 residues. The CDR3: CASSLEVSYEQYF. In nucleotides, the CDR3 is TGTGCCAGCAGCTTAGAGGTCAGCTACGAGCAGTACTTC.

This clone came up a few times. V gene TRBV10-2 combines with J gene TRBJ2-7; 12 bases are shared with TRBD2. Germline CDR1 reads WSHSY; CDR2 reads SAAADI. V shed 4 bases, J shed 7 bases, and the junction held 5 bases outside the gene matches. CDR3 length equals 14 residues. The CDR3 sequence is CASSALAGGLEQYF. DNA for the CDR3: TGCGCCAGCAGTGCACTAGCGGGGGGTCTTGAGCAGTACTTC.

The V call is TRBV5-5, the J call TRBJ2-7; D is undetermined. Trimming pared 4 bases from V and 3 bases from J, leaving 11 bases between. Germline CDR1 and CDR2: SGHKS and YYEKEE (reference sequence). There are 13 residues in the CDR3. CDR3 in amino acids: CASSDGPYYEQYF. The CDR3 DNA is TGTGCCAGCAGCGATGGCCCTTACTACGAGCAGTACTTC.

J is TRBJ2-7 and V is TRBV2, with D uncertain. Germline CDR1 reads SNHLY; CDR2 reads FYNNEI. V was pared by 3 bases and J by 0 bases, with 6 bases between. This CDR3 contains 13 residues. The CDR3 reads CASSDHSSYEQYF. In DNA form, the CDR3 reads TGTGCCAGCAGTGATCACAGCTCCTACGAGCAGTACTTC. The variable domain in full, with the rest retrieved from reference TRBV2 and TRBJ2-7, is EPEVTQTPSHQVTQMGQEVILRCVPISNHLYFYWYRQILGQKVEFLVSFYNNEISEKSEIFDDQFSVERPDGSNFTLKIRSTKLEDSAMYFCASSDHSSYEQYFGPGTRLTVT.

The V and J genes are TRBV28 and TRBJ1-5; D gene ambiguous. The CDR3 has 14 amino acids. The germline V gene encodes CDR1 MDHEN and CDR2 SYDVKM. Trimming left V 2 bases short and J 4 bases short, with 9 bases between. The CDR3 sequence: CASSLAQQNQPQHF. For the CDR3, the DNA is TGTGCCAGCAGTTTAGCACAGCAAAATCAGCCCCAGCATTTT.

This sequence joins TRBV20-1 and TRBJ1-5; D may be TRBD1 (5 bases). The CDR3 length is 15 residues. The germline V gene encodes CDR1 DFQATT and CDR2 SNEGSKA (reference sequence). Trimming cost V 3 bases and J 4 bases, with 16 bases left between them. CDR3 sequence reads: CSASGRVGGNQPQHF. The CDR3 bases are TGCAGTGCTAGTGGGCGGGTGGGGGGTAATCAGCCCCAGCATTTT.

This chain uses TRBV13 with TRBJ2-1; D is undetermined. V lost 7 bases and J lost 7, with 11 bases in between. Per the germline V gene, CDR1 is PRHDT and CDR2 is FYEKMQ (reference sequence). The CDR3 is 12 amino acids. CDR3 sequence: CASTHSYNEQFF. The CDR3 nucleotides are TGTGCCAGCACCCACAGTTATAATGAGCAGTTCTTC. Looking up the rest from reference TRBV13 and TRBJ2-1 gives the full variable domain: AAGVIQSPRHLIKEKRETATLKCYPIPRHDTVYWYQQGPGQDPQFLISFYEKMQSDKGSIPDRFSAQQFSDYHSELNMSSLELGDSALYFCASTHSYNEQFFGPGTRLTVL.